This is a list of T cell receptor beta chains from one sample in a study of cytotoxic CD8 clonotypes in ibrutinib-treated CLL. The repertoire was sequenced with immunoSEQ multiplex PCR; TCRdb's copy has only in-frame clones and lacks some. This table has about 160,000 clones, 70% to 90% appearing once. The sequences come from PBMCs, collected at disease progression, from a patient treated with ibrutinib. The receptors originated from a human donor with chronic lymphocytic leukemia. The CDR3 runs from the conserved cysteine through the conserved F or W. The listing skips clone size in some rows; elsewhere it reads once, few, many or a size class.

CDR3	size	V	J
CASSEALIDTQYF	NA	TRBV2	TRBJ2-3
CASTRTLNSYEQYF	few	TRBV2	TRBJ2-7
CASSFMEVSYGYTF	NA	TRBV7-3	TRBJ1-2
CASSLRQTGELFF	NA	TRBV7-2	TRBJ2-2
CASSPQPLPDTQYF	NA	TRBV18	TRBJ2-3
CASSPSAVPHYEQYF	NA	TRBV19	TRBJ2-7
CASSQGGTSGIQETQYF	NA	TRBV4-1	TRBJ2-5
CASRMTGTGELFF	NA	TRBV28	TRBJ2-2
CASSVGDYTYNEQFF	NA	TRBV9	TRBJ2-1
CASSREFDSYEQYF	NA	TRBV19	TRBJ2-7
CASSQDWGTSNQPQHF	NA	TRBV4-1	TRBJ1-5
CATSTGQGKTYEQYF	NA	TRBV19	TRBJ2-7
CASSEVRGYTF	NA	TRBV6-1	TRBJ1-2
CAWSVSQGGGYTF	NA	TRBV30	TRBJ1-2
CASSQTGLYGYTF	NA	TRBV28	TRBJ1-2
CASSLREYRKGAYNEQFF	NA	TRBV5-1	TRBJ2-1
CASSISGTGGLLDTEAFF	NA	TRBV19	TRBJ1-1
CASRVGGAYGYTF	NA	TRBV5-1	TRBJ1-2
CAHRQPNTEAFF	NA	TRBV28	TRBJ1-1
CASSQESAGGTQYF	NA	TRBV4-3	TRBJ2-5
CASRLTGTPGGNEQFF	NA	TRBV2	TRBJ2-1
CASPPSGGGQGEQYF	NA	TRBV21-1	TRBJ2-7
CASSLLQGDPTGELFF	NA	TRBV5-1	TRBJ2-2
CASTPDRVNEQFF	NA	TRBV2	TRBJ2-1
CASSYDARSPGNTIYF	NA	TRBV6-5	TRBJ1-3
CASSLGPGLSYNEQFF	once	TRBV5-4	TRBJ2-1
CATSRDFSVEQFF	NA	TRBV15	TRBJ2-1
CASSSMDRQGETQYF	NA	TRBV5-4	TRBJ2-5
CASSLGQGYTF	NA	TRBV7-9	TRBJ1-2
CSARIKETQYF	NA	TRBV20-1	TRBJ2-5
CASSLGLFATNEKLFF	NA	TRBV27	TRBJ1-4
CASSPSKGYEQYF	NA	TRBV18	TRBJ2-7
CASSLKDSYQPQHF	once	TRBV7-2	TRBJ1-5
CASSTLAGTFFNYEQYF	NA	TRBV7-8	TRBJ2-7
CATSRTSGRNNEQFF	once	TRBV15	TRBJ2-1
CASSSDGSDSRRGNTIYF	NA	TRBV7-9	TRBJ1-3
CASSLTGLYGYTF	once	TRBV18	TRBJ1-2
CASSIGVAIMSIRDTQYF	NA	TRBV19	TRBJ2-3
CASSLGYGSGTDTQYF	NA	TRBV7-2	TRBJ2-3
CASSIGLAGNTDTQYF	NA	TRBV19	TRBJ2-3
CASSLASGDYEQYF	NA	TRBV7-2	TRBJ2-7
CASSEIQPQHF	NA	TRBV6-5	TRBJ1-5
CSADQETQYF	NA	TRBV20-1	TRBJ2-5
CASSLTQGSSGNTIYF	few	TRBV5-4	TRBJ1-3
CSVEASGAPGQYF	NA	TRBV29-1	TRBJ2-7
CASSPLLIQGSSGANVLTF	NA	TRBV18	TRBJ2-6
CASSPGGGGLYGYTF	NA	TRBV5-1	TRBJ1-2
CASLWFNTEAFF	NA	TRBV2	TRBJ1-1
CAWSVQGAGNTIYF	NA	TRBV30	TRBJ1-3